The T cell receptor (beta chain) under discussion was sequenced for a study of STAT5B mutations in CD4+ large granular lymphocyte leukemia (dated by TCRdb to between 2022 and 2023). Notes on the research overall: When cryopreserved patient cells were available, CD8+ cells were removed first, and anti-CD4 microbeads were then used for selection. TCRbeta repertoires of CD4+ T-cell large granular lymphocyte leukemia patients were compared with those of healthy blood donors. Flow cytometry performed on FACSCanto II or FACSVerse showed that the purified fractions had more than 95% purity among lymphocytes. Summary of the overall study and its limitations: Main leukemic clonotypes were private to each patient, although over 20% appeared at low frequency in other patients' non-leukemic repertoires. The sources of patient cells varied, and only six or seven CD4-sorted patient samples were included in the clonality comparison with healthy controls. The data were not HLA-matched, and the relatively small sample size could explain the higher clonality seen in CD4+ compared with CD8+ T-LGLL. Compared with healthy CD4+ repertoires, CD4-sorted patient repertoires appeared more clonal, and this difference remained even after the putative leukemic clones were removed. Enrichment of TRBV06-family usage was observed among the top patient clones (8/27) relative to healthy controls (2/35).

Remarks on this clone: The specificity of this receptor is unknown. No qualities accompany the bases; no much larger clone lies one base away.

Reading the germline V gene gives CDR1 SGHVS and CDR2 FNYEAQ. Unmatched junction bases come to 0, with V trimmed by 0 bases and J by 3 bases. Spanning cysteine to phenylalanine, the CDR3 consists of 14 amino acids. CDR3 DNA is the only sequence kept; it has 42 bases, read in frame from the first base. CD4+ T-LGLL patients were recruited from hematology units in Padova (Italy), Helsinki (Finland) and Shinshu (Japan). Depending on what sample material was available, patient samples were either unselected PBMC or bead-purified CD4+, CD4+CD8+, CD57+ or CD56+ fractions. Somatic STAT5B mutation profiles obtained by deep amplicon sequencing of the same DNA used for patient TCRbeta data were integrated with the patient TCRbeta data. All TCR-sequenced material derived from peripheral blood: patient blood samples and healthy donor buffy coats. Peripheral blood mononuclear cells were isolated by Ficoll-Hypaque gradient centrifugation. Genomic DNA was extracted using the Gentra Puregene Cell and Tissue kit, and a Qubit 2.0 fluorometer was used to quantify it.

The immunoSEQ assay at survey resolution was used to sequence TCRbeta rearrangements from genomic DNA. The study's own analysis went as follows. Clonotypes above 5% of the repertoire were treated as putative leukemic clones, yielding around 59 across 25 to 35 patients. In the TCR sequencing data, the lowest productive clonotype frequency that could be detected was 2.59 x 10-5. Analyses included only productive TCRbeta rearrangements, meaning complete and in-frame sequences. Clonality for each sample was calculated as Simpson clonality in the immunoSEQ Analyzer version 3.0. Clones were grouped by frequency into very rare, small, medium, large (1-20%) or hyperexpanded (>20%) categories. Generation probabilities were estimated with OLGA 1.2.3, V-gene circos plots were made with VDJtools, specificities were searched in VDJdb, and CDR3 motifs were identified with GLIPH. TCRdb stores this immuneACCESS table with in-frame sequences only. Part of the clones is absent; in the studies checked, under half of the shortfall reflects unresolved V genes, and no reason is known for the rest. V and J calls and clone size are as listed in that table; D and trimming were resolved from the DNA. The sample table holds 6,200 or so clones, of which about two thirds were seen once. The top ten hold 1.5% to 2% of the sample.

This receptor was taken from a woman in her 70s with CD4+ T-cell large granular lymphocyte leukemia. This receptor chain uses TRBV7-6 and TRBJ2-7, with 9 junctional bases fitting TRBD1. Sequenced: PBMCs. The nucleotide sequence is given as TGTGCCAGCAGCTTAGCGGGACAGGGCTACGAGCAGTACTTC. This codes for CASSLAGQGYEQYF. When the CDR3 is completed using the reference TRBV7-6 and TRBJ2-7 genes on either side, the full variable domain is GAGVSQSPRYKVTKRGQDVALRCDPISGHVSLYWYRQALGQGPEFLTYFNYEAQQDKSGLPNDRFSAERPEGSISTLTIQRTEQRDSAMYRCASSLAGQGYEQYFGPGTRLTVT.